This T cell receptor beta chain was retrieved from a study of blood T cell repertoires in COVID-19. Study-level information: Spain, Italy and the United States supplied samples that represented acute and convalescent COVID-19.

Methods used by the authors: Reference gene primer amplification gave nucleated cell count estimates. Profiled with immunoSEQ multiplex PCR; TCRdb holds only in-frame clones, not every one. The D gene and trimming were derived from the DNA, and the V and J assignments and clone size from that table. The sample lists about 90,000 clones; 80% were seen once. CDR3 length equals 16 residues. Looked up from germline, CDR1 is SGDLS and CDR2 is YYNGEE. Trimming pared 1 base from V and 0 bases from J, leaving 10 bases between. The chain employs TRBV9 and TRBJ2-2; D perhaps matches TRBD2 (5 bases). The sequence was collected from a woman in her 70s with acute or convalescent COVID-19. Material for sequencing was peripheral blood. Written as DNA, the CDR3 is TGTGCCAGCAGCGTACGAGCGGATGCGAACACCGGGGAGCTGTTTTTT. Encoded protein: CASSVRADANTGELFF.